This TCR beta chain comes out of a study of blood T cell repertoires in COVID-19. On the study more broadly: The United States, Italy and Spain provided the acute and convalescent COVID-19 samples. T cells, B-cell-depleted T cells, or PBMCs provided the cDNA or gDNA that served as material.

Looked up from germline, CDR1 is SGHVS and CDR2 is FQNEAQ. Between the trimmed V and J ends, which lost 0 bases and 9 bases, there was a span of 17 bases. The CDR3 is made up of 15 amino acids. In the original processing: The assay estimated nucleated cells by amplifying reference gene primers. Sequenced by immunoSEQ multiplex PCR; TCRdb stores in-frame clones only, minus some. V, J and clone size derive from that table, while D and trimming were established from the DNA sequence. This table holds approximately 120,000 clones, 83% found once. The receptor was derived from a woman in her sixties or seventies with acute or convalescent COVID-19. Sequenced material: peripheral blood. The chain is built from TRBV7-8 and TRBJ1-1; tentative D call: TRBD1 (6 bases). As DNA, the CDR3 is TGTGCCAGCAGCTTAGCGGACAGAGACATCGGGAAAGCTTTCTTT. Protein sequence: CASSLADRDIGKAFF.